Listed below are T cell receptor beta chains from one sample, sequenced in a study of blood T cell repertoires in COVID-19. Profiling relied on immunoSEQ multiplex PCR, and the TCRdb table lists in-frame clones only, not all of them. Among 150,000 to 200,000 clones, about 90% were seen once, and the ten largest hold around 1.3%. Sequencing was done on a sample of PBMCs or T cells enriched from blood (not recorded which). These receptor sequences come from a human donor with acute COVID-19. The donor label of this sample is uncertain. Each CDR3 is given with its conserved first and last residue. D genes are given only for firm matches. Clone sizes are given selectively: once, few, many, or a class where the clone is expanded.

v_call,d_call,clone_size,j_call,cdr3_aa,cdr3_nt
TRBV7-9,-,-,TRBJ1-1,CASSLVLGSVGAEAFF,TGTGCCAGCAGCTTAGTCCTGGGTTCAGTAGGGGCTGAAGCTTTCTTT
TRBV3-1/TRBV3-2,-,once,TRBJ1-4,CASSPRGDEKLFF,TGTGCCAGCAGCCCCCGGGGGGACGAAAAACTGTTTTTT
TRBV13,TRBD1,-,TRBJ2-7,CASSLGQGIDEQYF,TGTGCCAGCAGCTTAGGACAGGGGATCGACGAGCAGTACTTC
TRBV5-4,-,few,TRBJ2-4,CASSSRGGGLAKNIQYF,TGTGCCAGCAGCTCCCGGGGCGGGGGCTTAGCCAAAAACATTCAGTACTTC
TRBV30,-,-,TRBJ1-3,CAWSVLKNTIYF,TGTGCCTGGAGTGTACTGAAGAACACCATATATTTT
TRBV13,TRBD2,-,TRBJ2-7,CASSSTSGEVVEQYF,TGTGCCAGCAGCTCGACTAGCGGGGAAGTGGTCGAGCAGTACTTC
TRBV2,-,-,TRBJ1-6,CASSNRPGAGSPLHF,TGTGCCAGCAGTAATCGACCCGGCGCGGGCTCACCCCTCCACTTT
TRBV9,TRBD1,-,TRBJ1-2,CASSPQTGGLYGYTF,TGTGCCAGCAGCCCTCAGACAGGGGGTCTGTATGGCTACACCTTC
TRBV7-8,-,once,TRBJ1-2,CASSLTTGIGYTF,TGTGCCAGCAGCTTAACAACAGGGATTGGCTACACCTTC
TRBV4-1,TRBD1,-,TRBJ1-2,CASSRLGDRVGYTF,TGCGCCAGCAGCCGCTTAGGGGACAGGGTTGGCTACACCTTC
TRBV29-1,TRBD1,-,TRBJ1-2,CSVVLGQGARDGYTF,TGCAGCGTTGTCCTCGGACAGGGGGCGCGAGATGGCTACACCTTC
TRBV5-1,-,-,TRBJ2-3,CASSFDSPSTDTQYF,TGCGCCAGCAGCTTCGACAGTCCTAGCACAGATACGCAGTATTTT
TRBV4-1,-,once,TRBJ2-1,CASSPPLYWNEQFF,TGCGCCAGCAGCCCCCCCCTTTACTGGAATGAGCAGTTCTTC
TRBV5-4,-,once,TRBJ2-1,CASSLTGVDNEQFF,TGTGCCAGCAGCTTGACGGGGGTCGACAATGAGCAGTTCTTC
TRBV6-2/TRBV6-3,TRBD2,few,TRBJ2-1,CASSSRTSGFTYNEQFF,TGTGCCAGCAGTTCGCGGACTAGCGGGTTTACCTACAATGAGCAGTTCTTC
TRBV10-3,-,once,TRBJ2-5,CAIRRVLEETQYF,TGTGCCATCAGGAGGGTATTAGAAGAGACCCAGTACTTC
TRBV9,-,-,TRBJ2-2,CASSVEVTTGELFF,TGTGCCAGCAGCGTAGAGGTGACAACCGGGGAGCTGTTTTTT
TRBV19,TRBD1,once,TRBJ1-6,CASTLTGGRSPLHF,TGTGCCAGTACTCTAACAGGGGGCCGTTCACCCCTCCACTTT
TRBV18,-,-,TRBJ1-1,CASSPAGRTTEAFF,TGTGCCAGCTCACCGGCCGGGAGGACCACTGAAGCTTTCTTT
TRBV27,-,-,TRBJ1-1,CASSSQGRGTEAFF,TGTGCCAGCAGTTCACAGGGCAGGGGCACTGAAGCTTTCTTT
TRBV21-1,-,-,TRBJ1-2,CASEVSYGYTF,TGTGCCAGCGAGGTGAGCTATGGCTACACCTTC
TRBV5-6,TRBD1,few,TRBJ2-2,CASSLNRGGTGELFF,TGTGCCAGCAGCTTGAACAGGGGTGGGACCGGGGAGCTGTTTTTT
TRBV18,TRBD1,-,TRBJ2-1,CASSPQDRNNEQFF,TGTGCCAGCTCACCTCAGGACAGGAACAATGAGCAGTTCTTC
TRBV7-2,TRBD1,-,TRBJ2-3,CASSLDFVGTGGRDTQYF,TGTGCCAGCAGCTTAGACTTTGTAGGGACAGGGGGTAGAGATACGCAGTATTTT
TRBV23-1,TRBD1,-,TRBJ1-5,CASTHPRQGKEDQPQHF,TGCGCCAGCACCCACCCGAGACAGGGAAAAGAAGATCAGCCCCAGCATTTT
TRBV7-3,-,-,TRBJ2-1,CASSLMSGNNNEQFF,TGTGCCAGCAGCTTAATGTCAGGGAATAACAATGAGCAGTTCTTC
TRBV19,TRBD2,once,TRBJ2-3,CASSRTSGGGGDTQYF,TGTGCCAGTAGCCGGACTAGCGGGGGGGGTGGAGATACGCAGTATTTT
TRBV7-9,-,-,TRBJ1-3,CASSPLQGSRNTIYF,TGTGCCAGCAGCCCACTACAGGGTTCGCGAAACACCATATATTTT
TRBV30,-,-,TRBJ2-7,CAWSALGGVMYEQYF,TGTGCCTGGAGTGCCCTAGGGGGGGTTATGTACGAGCAGTACTTC
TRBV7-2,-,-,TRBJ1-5,CASSFGANQPQHF,TGTGCCAGCAGTTTTGGGGCCAATCAGCCCCAGCATTTT
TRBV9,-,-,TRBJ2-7,CASSPEVVSYEQYF,TGTGCCAGCAGCCCAGAGGTGGTGTCCTACGAGCAGTACTTC
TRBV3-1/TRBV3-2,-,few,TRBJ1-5,CASSLPGNNQPQHF,TGTGCCAGCAGCTTACCAGGGAACAATCAGCCCCAGCATTTT
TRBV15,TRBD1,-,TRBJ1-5,CATSTRDRGTHQPQHF,TGTGCCACCAGCACCCGGGACAGGGGAACTCATCAGCCCCAGCATTTT
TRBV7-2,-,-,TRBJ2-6,CASSLPRVDGANVLTF,TGTGCCAGCAGCTTACCCCGGGTGGATGGGGCCAACGTCCTGACTTTC
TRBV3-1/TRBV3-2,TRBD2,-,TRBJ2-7,CASSHYKARTSVNFGTYEQYF,TGTGCCAGCAGCCACTACAAGGCTCGGACTAGCGTTAATTTTGGGACCTACGAGCAGTACTTC
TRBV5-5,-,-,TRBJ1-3,CASSLLGSYAGNTIYF,TGTGCCAGCAGCTTGCTTGGCTCTTATGCTGGAAACACCATATATTTT
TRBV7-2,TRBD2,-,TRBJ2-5,CASSPRAGGLQETQYF,TGTGCCAGCAGTCCGCGGGCGGGGGGGCTCCAAGAGACCCAGTACTTC
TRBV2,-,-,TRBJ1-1,CASSYQGAFTEAFF,TGTGCCAGCAGCTACCAAGGGGCGTTCACTGAAGCTTTCTTT
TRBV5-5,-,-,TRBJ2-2,CASSLAQGGTGELFF,TGTGCCAGCAGCTTGGCGCAGGGAGGCACCGGGGAGCTGTTTTTT
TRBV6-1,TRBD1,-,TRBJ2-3,CASSDRTGNTDTQYF,TGTGCCAGCAGTGATAGGACAGGGAACACAGATACGCAGTATTTT